Listed below are T cell receptor beta chains from one sample, sequenced in a study of blood T cell repertoires in COVID-19. Data came from immunoSEQ multiplex PCR; TCRdb stores just in-frame clones and leaves some out. Here the sample spans around 76,000 clones, under 80% being singletons. Sequences were obtained from peripheral blood. These receptors came from an elderly woman with active or convalescent COVID-19. Both conserved end residues are part of each CDR3.

CASSIGGTLSYNEQFF	TRBJ2-1	TRBV5-4
CASSVGSRAYEQYF	TRBJ2-7	TRBV7-6
CASGDRGTLTNTEAFF	TRBJ1-1	TRBV12-5
CASSLEGQGYQPQHF	TRBJ1-5	TRBV5-8
CASRLRGEKLFF	TRBJ1-4	TRBV19
CASSPTTGMEPQHF	TRBJ1-5	TRBV7-9
CASREDWYEQYF	TRBJ2-7	TRBV2
CSASRSGDQPQHF	TRBJ1-5	TRBV20-1
CASSFHRGWGNTEAFF	TRBJ1-1	TRBV27
CASSLFIGEGDSPLHF	TRBJ1-6	TRBV7-2
CASSPQPGGDTDTQYF	TRBJ2-3	TRBV9
CASSFRGRNTGELFF	TRBJ2-2	TRBV5-1
CASSPDRGFGNSPLHF	TRBJ1-6	TRBV6-2/TRBV6-3
CASSQGHEGTEAFF	TRBJ1-1	TRBV19
CASRPTTGSGETQYF	TRBJ2-5	TRBV5-8
CASSRGQGSNYGYTF	TRBJ1-2	TRBV6-5
CASSLDAGELFF	TRBJ2-2	TRBV11-3
CASSPHTIEKLFF	TRBJ1-4	TRBV19
CASSMGTGGIKPQHF	TRBJ1-5	TRBV19
CASRSAQGAYSNQPQHF	TRBJ1-5	TRBV28
CASTSGQGYGYTF	TRBJ1-2	TRBV6-5
CASRRQGEGNTIYF	TRBJ1-3	TRBV11-2
CASSLAGTGSYGYTF	TRBJ1-2	TRBV5-1
CAWRTFLWTEAFF	TRBJ1-1	TRBV30
CASSFRGGETQYF	TRBJ2-5	TRBV12-3/TRBV12-4
CATSRGGGTGTEAFF	TRBJ1-1	TRBV15
CASSMTGGPNQPQHF	TRBJ1-5	TRBV19
CASSLSGTTLYEQYF	TRBJ2-7	TRBV7-2
CASSEEVDEQFF	TRBJ2-1	TRBV28
CASSQGLAGGNEQFF	TRBJ2-1	TRBV5-1
CASSQGVPGSVADTQYF	TRBJ2-3	TRBV4-1
CASSSGTRGEQYF	TRBJ2-7	TRBV5-4
CASSLRAGSNYGYTF	TRBJ1-2	TRBV11-2
CASSPGAGAGTDTQYF	TRBJ2-3	TRBV9
CASTETGLKESVKFF	TRBJ2-1	TRBV2
CASSSTTGVETQYF	TRBJ2-5	TRBV5-1
CASSLTSGEYQETQYF	TRBJ2-5	TRBV7-8
CASSYAGAQDYEQFF	TRBJ2-1	TRBV6-2/TRBV6-3
CAASRGRNEKLFF	TRBJ1-4	TRBV5-6
CASSQDGGSWETQYF	TRBJ2-3	TRBV4-3
CASSQPLGGDRGMNTEAFF	TRBJ1-1	TRBV4-3
CASSLGQGGTLTAFF	TRBJ1-1	TRBV7-6
CASLRRKETQYF	TRBJ2-5	TRBV7-4
CASSAGELSQYF	TRBJ2-3	TRBV5-6
CASFRTGAPGDNEKLFF	TRBJ1-4	TRBV5-6
CASSLVWASYNEQFF	TRBJ2-1	TRBV7-2